This T cell receptor beta chain came from a study of tumor-infiltrating lymphocytes in oesophageal squamous cell carcinoma. In this sample, this clonotype turned up a few times. A junction boundary mismatches the germline segment, possibly from a read error. The CDR3 runs to 17 residues. CDR1 is SGHVS, CDR2 FNYEAQ, per germline. Via MiXCR, TCRdb re-called the PCR reads, giving one row per CDR3 protein. This table holds 9,500 to 13,000 distinct CDR3 sequences, roughly three fifths found once. The gene calls are TRBV7-6 and TRBJ1-6, with TRBD1 as a possible D gene (6 bases). This receptor was identified in a male donor with esophageal squamous cell carcinoma. What was sequenced was esophageal tumor tissue. The chain's CDR3 is CASSLAGTSPAGSPLHF. The DNA of the CDR3 is TGTGCCAGCAGCCTAGCCGGGACATCCCCCGCGGGGTCACCCCTCCACTTT.